The 28 T cell receptor beta chains reported below all come from one sample, sequenced in a study of cytomegalovirus exposure and HLA in healthy donors. PCR employed 60 Vbeta and 13 Jbeta primers. Some clones are missing from TCRdb's copy, which holds only in-frame ones; the method was immunoSEQ multiplex PCR. The top ten clones hold around 10% of a sample with roughly 89,000 clones, under 80% of them seen once. The sequencing input was PBMCs. The source is a young man in good health and CMV-seropositive.

The chain combines TRBV30 with TRBJ2-1, with 9 bases that match TRBD1. The CDR3 length is 15 residues. Germline V gene data show CDR1 as GTSNPN and CDR2 as SVGIG (reference sequence). J gave up 3 bases and V 4 bases, and 7 bases lay outside the gene matches. CDR3 sequence (DNA): TGTGCCTGGACCACAGGGGGCTCGAACTACAATGAGCAGTTCTTC. Protein product: CAWTTGGSNYNEQFF.

The chain uses TRBV5-3 and TRBJ1-1; tentative D call: TRBD1 (5 bases). TRBV5-3 is designated an ORF whose function remains uncertain. CDR3 size: 11 residues. The ends were cut back, 5 bases at V and 8 bases at J, with 10 bases in the middle. The CDR3 spells CARSWGVEAFF. In DNA, the CDR3 is TGTGCCAGAAGTTGGGGGGTAGAAGCTTTCTTT.

The chain employs TRBV11-2 and TRBJ1-6; TRBD1 might be the D (5 bases). Germline CDR1 SGHAT, CDR2 FQNNGV. The CDR3 runs to 14 residues. The V and J ends lost 5 bases and 10 bases respectively, with 15 bases between them. DNA of the CDR3: TGTGCCAGCAGCCCCGGGTGGAGGGGCTCACCCCTCCACTTT. Amino acids: CASSPGWRGSPLHF.

Points on this clone: Lacking the conserved final phenylalanine or tryptophan, this CDR3 likely reflects a read error. It is unclear where the CDR3 begins or ends on the DNA, so no DNA is shown, and the CDR3 is as TCRdb lists it. V and J are TRBV6-1 and TRBJ2-7; the table's D call, TRBD1, was not checked against the DNA. Germline-derived CDR1 and CDR2 are MNHNS and SASEGT. The CDR3 has 15 residues if both end residues are counted. The CDR3 sequence: CASSEGTGTGASRLL.

This rearrangement joins TRBV28 to TRBJ1-5; the match to TRBD1 covers 8 bases. The CDR3 consists of 18 residues. The germline V gene has CDR1 MDHEN and CDR2 SYDVKM. The V gene end was trimmed by 6 bases and the J gene end by 0 bases; junction bases not matched to a gene: 13. CDR3 DNA: TGTGCCAGCAGCCGAGATCCGACAGGGGCCTATAGCAATCAGCCCCAGCATTTT. Its protein is CASSRDPTGAYSNQPQHF.

The chain uses TRBV7-3 and TRBJ2-5; 8 bases fit TRBD2. This CDR3 has 15 amino acids. V dropped 4 bases and J dropped 0; count of bases not matched to a gene: 4. Germline V gene lookup returns CDR1 SGHTA and CDR2 FQGTGA. The chain's CDR3 is CASSSSGGYQETQYF. The CDR3, as DNA: TGTGCCAGCAGCTCGAGCGGGGGATACCAAGAGACCCAGTACTTC.

The chain joins TRBV5-1 to TRBJ2-3; TRBD2 matches at 11 bases. Germline V gene data show CDR1 as SGHRS and CDR2 as YFSETQ. CDR3 length equals 17 residues. V dropped 0 bases and J dropped 2; count of bases not matched to a gene: 5. As DNA, the CDR3 is TGCGCCAGCAGCTTGGGTCTAGCGGGGGGATACACAGATACGCAGTATTTT. Protein: CASSLGLAGGYTDTQYF.

For this clone: The junction departs from germline at one end; a sequencing error may be responsible. The chain joins TRBV4-1 to TRBJ1-2; no reliable D call. The CDR3 is 16 amino acids. Per germline, CDR1 MGHRA and CDR2 YSYEKL. CDR3 sequence: CASSQPNTARYYGYTF. The DNA of the CDR3 is TGTGCCAGCAGCCAGCCAAACACAGCCCGGTACTATGGCTACACCTTC.

This clone was counted a single time. V usage is TRBV10-3 and J usage is TRBJ1-1, with 11 bases that match TRBD1. Looked up from germline, CDR1 is ENHRY and CDR2 is SYGVKD. CDR3 length: 15 amino acids. The V segment lost 5 bases and the J segment 6 bases; nucleotides outside the gene matches: 8. This CDR3 is CAISQRTGGEAEAFF. The CDR3 bases are TGTGCCATCAGTCAACGGACAGGGGGCGAGGCTGAAGCTTTCTTT.

The chain couples TRBV6-1 to TRBJ2-7, with 10 bases lining up with TRBD1. The CDR3 has 16 amino acids. Germline V CDR1 and CDR2: MNHNS, SASEGT. The ends lost 4 bases at V and 2 bases at J; junction bases unmatched: 8. For the CDR3, the DNA is TGTGCCAGCAGTGGGACAGGGGGTGTCCGAACCTACGAGCAGTACTTC. Protein sequence: CASSGTGGVRTYEQYF.

V gene TRBV19 combines with J gene TRBJ2-2; D remains unclear. The CDR3 has 14 amino acids. Germline CDR1 and CDR2: LNHDA and SQIVND (reference sequence). V was pared by 2 bases and J by 5 bases, with 9 bases between. The CDR3: CASSIYEITGELFF. The CDR3 coding sequence is TGTGCCAGTAGTATATACGAGATTACCGGGGAGCTGTTTTTT.

The J gene is TRBJ2-6, the V gene TRBV5-5; weak D call: TRBD2 (6 bases). CDR1 is SGHKS, CDR2 YYEKEE, per germline (reference sequence). V dropped 0 bases and J dropped 1 base, with 8 bases sitting between them. The CDR3 has 16 amino acids. The CDR3 sequence: CASSLVGGSGANVLTF. Written as DNA, the CDR3 is TGTGCCAGCAGCTTGGTCGGGGGTTCTGGGGCCAACGTCCTGACTTTC.

This clone was detected only once. This chain uses TRBV6-5 with TRBJ1-1; TRBD1 is a possible D gene (5 bases). V gave up 6 bases and J gave up 4 bases, with 12 bases separating them. CDR1 MNHEY and CDR2 SVGAGI come from the germline V gene. CDR3 length equals 13 residues. The CDR3 sequence is CASRSTGPTEAFF. CDR3 in DNA: TGTGCCAGCAGGTCAACAGGTCCCACTGAAGCTTTCTTT.

The gene calls are TRBV7-8 and TRBJ1-2; D is possibly TRBD1 (6 bases). The CDR3 contains 15 residues. V lost 5 bases, J lost 6 bases, and 19 bases lay in between. CDR1 is SGHVS and CDR2 is FQNEAQ in the germline V gene. CDR3 sequence reads: CASSPPGVKRDGYTF. The CDR3, as DNA: TGTGCCAGCAGCCCACCAGGGGTTAAACGGGATGGCTACACCTTC.

The chain is built from TRBV19 and TRBJ1-5, with unresolved D. This CDR3 is 16 amino acids long. The V end was cut by 5 bases, the J end by 3 bases, with 17 bases between. Per the germline V gene, CDR1 is LNHDA and CDR2 is SQIVND (reference sequence). CDR3 sequence: CASSLSGVAVNQPQHF. In DNA, the CDR3 is TGTGCCAGTAGTCTGTCGGGTGTGGCAGTCAATCAGCCCCAGCATTTT.

V usage is TRBV5-1 and J usage is TRBJ2-1; 11 bases align to TRBD2. V was pared by 4 bases and J by 9 bases, with 9 bases of the junction left unmatched. The CDR3 covers 15 residues. Germline CDR1 is SGHRS and CDR2 is YFSETQ. The CDR3 spells CASSGILAGVSEQFF. In DNA form, the CDR3 reads TGCGCCAGCAGCGGGATACTAGCGGGGGTTTCTGAGCAGTTCTTC.

The rearrangement links TRBV7-9 to TRBJ2-7, with D tentatively TRBD2 (5 bases). Germline values: CDR1 SEHNR, CDR2 FQNEAQ (reference sequence). This CDR3 contains 15 residues. V was cut by 3 bases and J by 2 bases, with 14 bases left in between. The CDR3 spells CASSLLGPGAYEQYF. CDR3 sequence (DNA): TGTGCCAGCAGCTTGTTAGGGCCCGGGGCCTACGAGCAGTACTTC.

This clone came up once. V gene TRBV15 combines with J gene TRBJ1-3; tentative D call: TRBD1 (6 bases). Germline values: CDR1 LNHNV, CDR2 YYDKDF (reference sequence). Trimming removed 4 bases from V and 0 bases from J, with 13 bases in between. The CDR3 totals 16 residues. CDR3 nucleotide sequence: TGTGCCACCAGCATCGCAAGGGACACCTCTGGAAACACCATATATTTT. Translated, it gives CATSIARDTSGNTIYF.

This chain joins TRBV11-2 and TRBJ1-4; 9 bases are shared with TRBD1. J was trimmed by 5 bases and V by 3 bases; bases with no gene match: 4. CDR1 is SGHAT and CDR2 is FQNNGV in the germline V gene. CDR3 length: 15 amino acids. DNA of the CDR3: TGTGCCAGCAGCTTTTTCGGGACAGGGAATGAAAAACTGTTTTTT. It specifies CASSFFGTGNEKLFF. The full variable domain, completed using reference TRBV11-2 and TRBJ1-4, is EAGVAQSPRYKIIEKRQSVAFWCNPISGHATLYWYQQILGQGPKLLIQFQNNGVVDDSQLPKDRFSAERLKGVDSTLKIQPAKLEDSAVYLCASSFFGTGNEKLFFGSGTQLSVL.

The chain carries TRBV30 and TRBJ2-2; 10 positions match TRBD2. Germline-derived CDR1 and CDR2 are GTSNPN and SVGIG (reference sequence). Germline trimming cut 0 bases from V and 7 bases from J; bases unmatched to any gene: 5. The CDR3 is 15 amino acids. DNA for the CDR3: TGTGCCTGGAGTGTAGCGGGGGGGCCGAGCGGGGAGCTGTTTTTT. It specifies CAWSVAGGPSGELFF.

This clone turned up a few times. The chain joins TRBV6-1 to TRBJ2-7, with 7 bases aligning to TRBD1. Germline V gives CDR1 MNHNS, CDR2 SASEGT. V trimming: 8 bases; J trimming: 1 base; junction bases outside the gene matches: 2. The CDR3 covers 12 residues. The CDR3 sequence: CASRDSSYEQYF. In DNA form, the CDR3 reads TGTGCCAGCCGGGACAGTTCCTACGAGCAGTACTTC.

V gene TRBV4-3 combines with J gene TRBJ2-5; 11 bases fit TRBD2. The CDR3 consists of 17 residues. The germline CDR1 and CDR2 sequences are LGHNA and YSLEER. Trimming removed 1 base from V and 5 bases from J; junction bases left unmatched: 9. The CDR3 region has the DNA TGCGCCAGCAGCCAAGGGTTTAGCGGGGGGGCCTGGGAGACCCAGTACTTC. Residues: CASSQGFSGGAWETQYF.

This clone appeared a few times. This sequence joins TRBV7-2 and TRBJ2-3; D is uncertain. CDR1 and CDR2 (germline): SGHTA, FQGNSA. Trimming removed 1 base at V and 1 base at J, with 6 bases between. The CDR3 totals 14 residues. DNA of the CDR3: TGTGCCAGCAGCTTAGAACACCGCACAGATACGCAGTATTTT. Translation gives CASSLEHRTDTQYF.

The chain carries TRBV7-9 and TRBJ1-2; TRBD1 matches at 7 bases. Germline V gene data show CDR1 as SEHNR and CDR2 as FQNEAQ (reference sequence). The CDR3 length is 13 residues. The V segment lost 2 bases and the J segment 7 bases; nucleotides outside the gene matches: 4. CDR3: CASSLKGAGGYTF. The CDR3 DNA reads TGTGCCAGCAGCTTAAAGGGGGCTGGTGGCTACACCTTC.

This rearrangement joins TRBV7-9 to TRBJ1-1; a weak D match, TRBD1 (5 bases). CDR3 length: 13 amino acids. Germline assignment: CDR1 SEHNR and CDR2 FQNEAQ (reference sequence). Trimming shortened V by 8 bases and J by 4 bases, and 14 bases separated the two germline ends. CDR3: CASLDKGSTEAFF. In DNA, the CDR3 is TGTGCCAGCCTCGATAAGGGGTCCACTGAAGCTTTCTTT.

Regarding this clone: At one end the junction does not follow the germline gene, possibly because of a read error. The V call is TRBV7-9, the J call TRBJ2-7, with a weak D call TRBD2 (5 bases). The CDR3 totals 12 residues. The germline gives CDR1 SEHNR, CDR2 FQNEAQ (reference sequence). CDR3 in amino acids: CSSSFGTYEQYF. CDR3 DNA: TGTTCCAGCAGCTTCGGGACCTACGAGCAGTACTTC.

V gene TRBV19 combines with J gene TRBJ1-5; D possibly corresponds to TRBD1 (5 bases). The V end lost 11 bases, the J end lost 6 bases, and 20 bases lay between the germline ends. This CDR3 is built from 14 residues. Germline CDR1 LNHDA, CDR2 SQIVND (reference sequence). The CDR3 region has the DNA TGTGCCTGCCGCGCGGGGTGGGGGACTCAGCCCCAGCATTTT. Translation: CACRAGWGTQPQHF.

The V and J genes are TRBV11-2 and TRBJ2-5; the D is unclear. This CDR3 spans 14 amino acids. Germline CDR1 SGHAT, CDR2 FQNNGV. V dropped 1 base and J dropped 1 base, with 7 bases sitting between them. The CDR3 protein is CASSLVPRQETQYF. The CDR3 coding sequence is TGTGCCAGCAGCTTAGTTCCCCGCCAAGAGACCCAGTACTTC.